The 9 T cell receptor beta chains in this list originate from one sample, sequenced in a study of cytomegalovirus exposure and HLA in healthy donors. Vbeta (60) and Jbeta (13) primers were used in the PCR. Libraries were prepared by immunoSEQ multiplex PCR; TCRdb keeps only in-frame clonotypes and omits some of them. The table includes under 110,000 clones, more than 70% detected once. The specimen was PBMCs. Receptor source: a man aged 40-55 years in good health and CMV-seronegative.

The chain employs TRBV11-2 and TRBJ1-2, with TRBD1 as a possible D gene (5 bases). From germline, CDR1 is SGHAT and CDR2 FQNNGV. V lost 4 bases to trimming and J lost 2 bases, with 14 bases between them. The CDR3 loop spans 15 amino acids. The CDR3 region has the DNA TGTGCCAGCAGCTCCTACTGGAGGGGCAACTATGGCTACACCTTC. Encoded protein: CASSSYWRGNYGYTF.

Only a few counts were recorded for this clone. This rearrangement joins TRBV12-5 to TRBJ2-7; 12 positions match TRBD1. The length of the CDR3 is 17 residues. The germline gives CDR1 LGHNT, CDR2 FRNRAP. J lost 7 bases, V lost 5 bases, and 15 bases had no gene match. The chain's CDR3 is CASGPVPPGQGAQEQYF. CDR3 in DNA: TGTGCTAGTGGTCCCGTCCCCCCGGGACAGGGGGCACAGGAGCAGTACTTC.

CDR3 sequence: CASSATGTYGYTF. CDR3 DNA sequence: TGCGCCAGCAGCGCGACAGGGACCTATGGCTACACCTTC. The gene calls are TRBV5-1 and TRBJ1-2; 7 bases agree with TRBD1. The germline CDR1 and CDR2 sequences are SGHRS and YFSETQ. J lost 4 bases, V lost 4 bases, and 4 bases had no gene match. The CDR3 sequence is 13 residues long.

The V call is TRBV11-3, the J call TRBJ2-1; 7 bases match TRBD2. The CDR3 contains 16 residues. V dropped 4 bases and J dropped 5; count of bases not matched to a gene: 11. Germline loops: CDR1 SGHNT, CDR2 YENEEA. The CDR3 protein is CASSSSGADKNNEQFF. The CDR3, as DNA: TGTGCCAGCAGCTCGAGCGGGGCGGATAAAAACAATGAGCAGTTCTTC.

This chain uses TRBV12-5 with TRBJ1-2; 10 bases agree with TRBD1. CDR1 LGHNT and CDR2 FRNRAP come from the germline V gene. The CDR3 is 18 amino acids. Trimming at V came to 0 bases and at J to 0 bases, leaving 7 bases not matched to a gene. CDR3 coding DNA: TGTGCTAGTGGTTTGGTCCTCGGACAGGGGGTTACTAACTATGGCTACACCTTC. Its protein product is CASGLVLGQGVTNYGYTF.

This chain joins TRBV7-8 and TRBJ1-5, with D perhaps TRBD1 (5 bases). Trimming stripped 2 bases from V and 0 bases from J, with 14 bases between. Germline V gives CDR1 SGHVS, CDR2 FQNEAQ. The CDR3 is 17 residues long. CDR3 sequence (DNA): TGTGCCAGCAGCTTAAGTAGTCAGGGAAATAGCAATCAGCCCCAGCATTTT. This translates into CASSLSSQGNSNQPQHF.

The chain uses TRBV7-9 and TRBJ1-5; D gene uncertain. V lost 3 bases and J 0 bases, leaving 9 bases between the germline ends. This CDR3 is 15 amino acids long. The germline gives CDR1 SEHNR, CDR2 FQNEAQ (reference sequence). For the CDR3, the DNA is TGTGCCAGCAGCTTGTACGGGATTAGCAATCAGCCCCAGCATTTT. Amino acid sequence: CASSLYGISNQPQHF.

This chain joins TRBV7-2 and TRBJ2-5; 9 nucleotides match TRBD1. The DNA matches TRBJ2-7 better at its end, which makes the J call doubtful. This CDR3 has 15 amino acids. The germline CDR1 and CDR2 sequences are SGHTA and FQGNSA. DNA of the CDR3: TGTGCCAGCAGCTTAGTCCAAGGACAGGGGTTCGAGCAGTACTTC. Protein sequence: CASSLVQGQGFEQYF.

This clone showed up just once. The chain is built from TRBV7-9 and TRBJ1-5; no clear D gene. This CDR3 is built from 14 residues. Germline V gene lookup returns CDR1 SEHNR and CDR2 FQNEAQ (reference sequence). With 1 base removed from V and 7 bases from J, the gap between germline ends came to 11 bases. This chain's CDR3 is CASSLVGPGQPQHF. CDR3 bases: TGTGCCAGCAGCTTAGTAGGTCCCGGGCAGCCCCAGCATTTT. Drawing the rest from reference TRBV7-9 and TRBJ1-5, the complete variable domain is DTGVSQNPRHKITKRGQNVTFRCDPISEHNRLYWYRQTLGQGPEFLTYFQNEAQLEKSRLLSDRFSAERPKGSFSTLEIQRTEQGDSAMYLCASSLVGPGQPQHFGDGTRLSIL.